These 27 T cell receptor beta chains share one sample of origin, sequenced in a study of blood T cells in healthy people across ages. A second PCR of roughly 6 to 12 cycles used a sample-barcoded 5' primer and a J-beta primer mix. Each CDR3 protein gets one entry after TCRdb re-called the 5' RACE reads with MiXCR. Among around 1.5 million distinct CDR3 sequences listed, around 42% were seen once. Sequenced: blood. The source of these receptors is a woman aged 18-29 years in good health.

This sequence joins TRBV28 and TRBJ1-1, with D perhaps TRBD1 (5 bases). The CDR3 totals 14 residues. CDR1 and CDR2 from the germline V gene are MDHEN and SYDVKM. V was pared by 5 bases and J by 4 bases, with 14 bases between. CDR3 amino acids: CASSPHGRGTEAFF. In nucleotides, the CDR3 is TGTGCCAGCAGTCCCCACGGAAGGGGCACTGAAGCTTTCTTT.

The V and J genes are TRBV9 and TRBJ2-7; 7 positions match TRBD1. The ends lost 4 bases at V and 3 bases at J; junction bases unmatched: 7. CDR1 SGDLS and CDR2 YYNGEE come from the germline V gene. The CDR3 covers 14 residues. The CDR3 region has the DNA TGTGCCAGCAGCCCCTCGACAGGGTACTACGAGCAGTACTTC. It yields the protein CASSPSTGYYEQYF.

This chain joins TRBV6-1 and TRBJ1-2; D call uncertain. V lost 1 base and J lost 8, with 14 bases in between. The CDR3 sequence is 14 residues long. Germline V CDR1 and CDR2: MNHNS, SASEGT. The CDR3 is CASSEGPGRSGYTF. DNA of the CDR3: TGTGCCAGCAGTGAAGGTCCAGGCCGGTCGGGCTACACCTTC.

The J gene is TRBJ2-7, the V gene TRBV2; the match to TRBD2 covers 11 bases. This CDR3 comprises 15 residues. With V trimmed by 0 bases and J by 2 bases, 0 bases remained unmatched. Germline assignment: CDR1 SNHLY and CDR2 FYNNEI. The CDR3 sequence: CASSEAGLAAYEQYF. The CDR3 DNA reads TGTGCCAGCAGTGAAGCGGGACTAGCGGCCTACGAGCAGTACTTC.

This clonotype showed up just a few times. V gene TRBV29-1 combines with J gene TRBJ2-3; perhaps TRBD2 as D (6 bases). Germline CDR1 is SQVTM and CDR2 is ANQGSEA. V shed 7 bases and J shed 5 bases, with 19 bases lying between them. This CDR3 is 14 amino acids long. The CDR3 region has the DNA TGCAGCGGGGAAGTTCTTGGGACTTTAGATACGCAGTATTTT. Its translation: CSGEVLGTLDTQYF.

There are a few counts of this clonotype. The chain uses TRBV2 and TRBJ2-5; TRBD2 agrees at 9 bases. V dropped 6 bases and J dropped 5; count of bases not matched to a gene: 1. Germline V CDR1 and CDR2: SNHLY, FYNNEI. This CDR3 is 12 amino acids long. CDR3 nucleotide sequence: TGTGCCAGCAGCGGGACTAGCGAGACCCAGTACTTC. Protein: CASSGTSETQYF.

Comment on this clonotype: A single base separates this from a much larger clone, so it may be a read error. The chain employs TRBV10-1 and TRBJ2-7; D remains ambiguous. The V end lost 4 bases, the J end lost 7 bases, and 14 bases lay between the germline ends. The CDR3 length is 13 residues. Germline V gives CDR1 WNHNN, CDR2 SYGVQD (reference sequence). This CDR3 reads CASSALGIHEQYF. The CDR3 nucleotides are TGCGCCAGCAGTGCTCTGGGGATCCATGAGCAGTACTTC.

Of note for this clonotype: A much larger clone lies one base from this, so it may be a read error. This chain joins TRBV12-3 or TRBV12-4 and TRBJ2-7; no firm D call. CDR3 size: 12 residues. CDR3 sequence reads: CASRLGVGEQYF. CDR3 sequence (DNA): TGTGCCAGCAGGTTAGGAGTTGGCGAGCAGTACTTC.

This clonotype was counted a few times. The rearrangement joins TRBV7-2 to TRBJ2-7, with D unresolved. This CDR3 is 16 amino acids long. Germline V gives CDR1 SGHTA, CDR2 FQGNSA. The germline V and J ends were trimmed by 2 bases and 0 bases, with 14 bases remaining between them. The CDR3 loop is CASSLLSSITSYEQYF. The CDR3 DNA reads as TGTGCCAGCAGCTTACTCTCCTCTATCACCTCCTACGAGCAGTACTTC.

V and J are TRBV28 and TRBJ1-6; no clear D. Germline values: CDR1 MDHEN, CDR2 SYDVKM. The CDR3 loop spans 14 amino acids. V was cut by 6 bases and J by 8 bases, with 14 bases left in between. The CDR3 loop reads CASSPNRSHSPLHF. CDR3 DNA: TGTGCCAGCAGCCCTAATAGGAGTCATTCACCCCTCCACTTT. The full variable domain, in which reference TRBV28 and TRBJ1-6 provide the parts outside the CDR3, is DVKVTQSSRYLVKRTGEKVFLECVQDMDHENMFWYRQDPGLGLRLIYFSYDVKMKEKGDIPEGYSVSREKKERFSLILESASTNQTSMYLCASSPNRSHSPLHFGNGTRLTVT.

The chain recombines TRBV2 with TRBJ1-2; 10 bases match TRBD1. The CDR3 has 16 residues. The germline V gene encodes CDR1 SNHLY and CDR2 FYNNEI. V lost 9 bases to trimming and J lost 4 bases; unmatched junction nucleotides: 14. The CDR3 DNA reads as TGTGCCAGGCTAAGTTCGGACAGGGGGTTTGGCTATGGCTACACCTTC. As protein: CARLSSDRGFGYGYTF.

This clonotype was detected a few times. This chain uses TRBV11-2 with TRBJ2-1; TRBD1 or TRBD2 may be the D gene (5 bases each). Per the germline V gene, CDR1 is SGHAT and CDR2 is FQNNGV. V was shortened by 0 bases and J by 2 bases, with 11 bases between the two germline ends. The CDR3 is made up of 16 amino acids. CDR3 sequence reads: CASSLDSRGTYNEQFF. CDR3 DNA sequence: TGTGCCAGCAGCTTAGATTCCCGGGGCACCTACAATGAGCAGTTCTTC.

This clonotype has more than one count but fewer than ten. This CDR3 is CASRSGTANTEAFF. Written as DNA, the CDR3 is TGCGCCAGCAGGTCGGGGACAGCGAACACTGAAGCTTTCTTT. The chain employs TRBV5-1 and TRBJ1-1; 7 bases are a match to TRBD1. The CDR3 loop spans 14 amino acids. The germline V gene has CDR1 SGHRS and CDR2 YFSETQ. The V segment lost 5 bases and the J segment 1 base; nucleotides outside the gene matches: 5.

This clonotype occurred a few times. The gene calls are TRBV7-9 and TRBJ1-5, with D possibly TRBD1 on 5 matching bases. CDR1 and CDR2 (germline): SEHNR, FQNEAQ (reference sequence). Trimming took 5 bases from V and 2 from J, leaving 16 bases between them. The CDR3 contains 16 residues. The CDR3 reads CASSAPGIRGNQPQHF. The CDR3 DNA is TGTGCCAGCAGCGCCCCAGGGATAAGGGGCAATCAGCCCCAGCATTTT.

The chain links TRBV10-3 to TRBJ1-2, with unresolved D. This CDR3 comprises 14 residues. Deletions cut 3 bases from V and 1 base from J, with 9 bases between. Germline V gives CDR1 ENHRY, CDR2 SYGVKD. The CDR3 nucleotides are TGTGCCATCAGTGACGCACAAGATAACTATGGCTACACCTTC. Encoded protein: CAISDAQDNYGYTF.

The chain recombines TRBV19 with TRBJ2-2; maybe TRBD2 (5 bases). The CDR3 covers 17 residues. Per the germline V gene, CDR1 is LNHDA and CDR2 is SQIVND (reference sequence). V lost 2 bases and J lost 5, with 18 bases in between. CDR3 DNA sequence: TGTGCCAGTAGTATAATAGGGCCCTCGAGGGTTACCGGGGAGCTGTTTTTT. Its protein product is CASSIIGPSRVTGELFF. The full variable domain, in which reference TRBV19 and TRBJ2-2 provide the parts outside the CDR3, is DGGITQSPKYLFRKEGQNVTLSCEQNLNHDAMYWYRQDPGQGLRLIYYSQIVNDFQKGDIAEGYSVSREKKESFPLTVTSAQKNPTAFYLCASSIIGPSRVTGELFFGEGSRLTVL.

The chain combines TRBV2 with TRBJ2-1; 7 positions agree with TRBD2. The trim removed 4 bases at V and 5 bases at J, leaving 8 bases unmatched. The germline gives CDR1 SNHLY, CDR2 FYNNEI. The CDR3 consists of 15 residues. CDR3 coding DNA: TGTGCCAGCAGTGTTAGGGTAGCGGGCGACAATGAGCAGTTCTTC. Translation gives CASSVRVAGDNEQFF.

In this sample, this clonotype turned up once. The junction does not match germline at one end; this may be a read error. The chain joins TRBV12-3 or TRBV12-4 to TRBJ2-7; D gene unclear. CDR3 length: 14 amino acids. The CDR3 here is CAGRMAASSYEQYF. CDR3 nucleotide sequence: TGTGCCGGCAGAATGGCGGCCAGCTCCTACGAGCAGTACTTC.

The chain joins TRBV12-1 to TRBJ2-7. TRBV12-1 is recorded as a pseudogene. The CDR3 length is 15 residues. The DNA of the CDR3 is TGTGCCAGCAGCTTTGAGGTCGCCTCTACCTACGAGCAGTACTTC. Protein sequence: CASSFEVASTYEQYF.

The chain couples TRBV29-1 to TRBJ1-4, with a tentative D call TRBD1 (5 bases). CDR1 SQVTM and CDR2 ANQGSEA come from the germline V gene. The V end lost 4 bases, the J end lost 4 bases, and 10 bases lay between the germline ends. The CDR3 contains 13 residues. Here the CDR3 reads CSVGKGVNEKLFF. The DNA for the CDR3 is TGCAGCGTTGGTAAAGGGGTTAATGAAAAACTGTTTTTT.

This clonotype has more than one count but fewer than ten. The rearrangement links TRBV20-1 to TRBJ2-7; D is possibly TRBD2 (7 bases). The V gene lost 8 bases and the J gene lost 2 bases, with 16 bases spanning the gap. The CDR3 has 13 residues. Per germline, CDR1 DFQATT and CDR2 SNEGSKA (reference sequence). As DNA, the CDR3 is TGCAGTATTGGGGGGGGGGCCGCCTACGAGCAGTACTTC. It is translated as CSIGGGAAYEQYF.

This clonotype was seen more than once but under ten times. The chain joins TRBV28 to TRBJ2-7; the match to TRBD1 covers 7 bases. Germline V gives CDR1 MDHEN, CDR2 SYDVKM. Germline trimming cut 5 bases from V and 3 bases from J; bases unmatched to any gene: 7. This CDR3 region has 14 residues. CDR3 protein: CASSPAGTDYEQYF. CDR3 sequence (DNA): TGTGCCAGCAGTCCCGCCGGGACAGACTACGAGCAGTACTTC.

The V and J genes are TRBV3-1 and TRBJ2-5; 13 bases map to TRBD2. The CDR3 is 17 amino acids. The J segment lost 4 bases and the V segment lost 1 base, leaving 6 bases of the junction unmatched. Germline V gene sequence: CDR1 LGHDT, CDR2 YNNKEL (reference sequence). Written as DNA, the CDR3 is TGTGCCAGCAGCCAAGGACTAGCGGGAGGCCCAAGAGAGACCCAGTACTTC. Translation gives CASSQGLAGGPRETQYF.

The chain recombines TRBV15 with TRBJ2-1; tentative D call: TRBD2 (5 bases). Trimming pared 5 bases from V and 2 bases from J, leaving 16 bases between. Germline V gene lookup returns CDR1 LNHNV and CDR2 YYDKDF (reference sequence). The CDR3 is 16 amino acids. The CDR3, as DNA: TGTGCCACCAGCGGCCCATCTAGCACGACCTACAATGAGCAGTTCTTC. The encoded protein is CATSGPSSTTYNEQFF.

The chain couples TRBV20-1 to TRBJ2-3; tentatively, D is TRBD1 (6 bases). The CDR3 extends over 14 amino acids. V lost 3 bases, J lost 3 bases, and 13 bases lay in between. Looked up from germline, CDR1 is DFQATT and CDR2 is SNEGSKA (reference sequence). In DNA form, the CDR3 reads TGCAGTGCTAGTGCTAGGGGGAGTACAGATACGCAGTATTTT. This sequence encodes CSASARGSTDTQYF.

This chain uses TRBV14 with TRBJ1-2; 8 positions agree with TRBD1. The trim removed 6 bases at V and 4 bases at J, leaving 7 bases unmatched. The CDR3 consists of 14 residues. Germline CDR1 and CDR2: SGHDN and FVKESK. The CDR3 is CASSAGQGGYGYTF. CDR3 nucleotide sequence: TGTGCCAGCAGTGCCGGACAGGGCGGCTATGGCTACACCTTC.

Comment on this clonotype: An end of the junction differs from the germline gene, which may be a read error. The CDR3 DNA is TGTGCCAGCGGCCAAAGGCAGGGGGTGTACGAGCAGTACTTC. Encoded protein: CASGQRQGVYEQYF. The chain recombines TRBV4-2 with TRBJ2-4, with 7 bases matching TRBD1. With the DNA end fitting TRBJ2-7 better, the J assignment may be wrong. Germline V gene lookup returns CDR1 LGHNA and CDR2 YNFKEQ. This CDR3 is 14 amino acids long.